This T cell receptor (beta chain) was sequenced for a study of OX40 agonist ivuxolimab in advanced cancers. About the research overall: Partial responses occurred in three patients (one hepatocellular carcinoma, two cutaneous melanoma).

Of note for this clone: One end of the junction fails to match germline, which may point to a read error.

This CDR3 is 15 amino acids long. Germline CDR1 reads MDHEN; CDR2 reads SYDVKM. The method was immunoSEQ multiplex PCR; TCRdb's version includes in-frame clones alone and lacks a portion of them. The sample lists just over 60,000 clones, roughly nine tenths occurring once. This clonotype was obtained from an adult with an advanced solid tumor such as melanoma, head and neck, liver or kidney cancer. Here the sequenced sample was CD4+ or CD8+ T cells sorted from blood, taken in a trial of the OX40 agonist ivuxolimab. The chain joins TRBV28 to TRBJ1-2, with TRBD1 matching over 7 bases. The CDR3 nucleotides are TGTGCCAGCAGCCTCCCGGTATGGTCAGGGGGTGGCCACACCTTC. Its protein is CASSLPVWSGGGHTF.